The 11 T cell receptor beta chains listed next were all sequenced from one sample in a study of blood T cell repertoires in COVID-19. The table came from immunoSEQ multiplex PCR; TCRdb's copy has only in-frame clones and leaves some out. The sample shows 150,000 to 200,000 clones, 80% of them seen only once. Sequencing input: PBMCs or T cells enriched from blood (not recorded which). These receptors all stem from a man in his forties who had recovered from COVID-19.

This chain joins TRBV19 and TRBJ1-5; no clear D. There are 14 residues in the CDR3. V was pared by 5 bases and J by 1 base, with 9 bases between. The germline gives CDR1 LNHDA, CDR2 SQIVND (reference sequence). The CDR3 nucleotides read TGTGCCAGTAGTGCCCAGGCCAGCAATCAGCCCCAGCATTTT. Translation: CASSAQASNQPQHF.

This clone came up once. The CDR3 DNA reads as TGTGCCAGCAGCCAAGGAACCCGGGTCCAAGAGACCCAGTACTTC. It encodes CASSQGTRVQETQYF. The chain couples TRBV3-1 (or the pseudogene TRBV3-2) to TRBJ2-5; D is uncertain. The germline CDR1 and CDR2 sequences are LGHDT and YNNKEL (reference sequence). Trimming took off 1 base at V and 1 base at J, with 10 bases between the two ends. The CDR3 consists of 15 residues.

The genes are TRBV5-6 and TRBJ2-7; 8 nucleotides line up with TRBD1. The germline V gene encodes CDR1 SGHDT and CDR2 YYEEEE. Germline trimming cut 3 bases from V and 4 bases from J; bases unmatched to any gene: 3. The length of the CDR3 is 13 residues. In DNA form, the CDR3 reads TGTGCCAGCAGCTCGGACAGGGTATACGAGCAGTACGTC. Translated: CASSSDRVYEQYV.

This chain joins TRBV5-6 and TRBJ1-4; the D gene is possibly TRBD1 (5 bases). Germline values: CDR1 SGHDT, CDR2 YYEEEE. CDR3 length equals 14 residues. V lost 0 bases and J 10 bases, leaving 13 bases between the germline ends. The CDR3, as DNA: TGTGCCAGCAGCTTGGGTTCGCAGGGTCTAAAACTGTTTTTT. It translates to CASSLGSQGLKLFF. The full variable domain, in which reference TRBV5-6 and TRBJ1-4 provide the parts outside the CDR3, is DAGVTQSPTHLIKTRGQQVTLRCSPKSGHDTVSWYQQALGQGPQFIFQYYEEEERQRGNFPDRFSGHQFPNYSSELNVNALLLGDSALYLCASSLGSQGLKLFFGSGTQLSVL.

The chain employs TRBV7-9 and TRBJ2-5, with 8 positions matching TRBD1. This CDR3 contains 15 residues. CDR1 SEHNR and CDR2 FQNEAQ come from the germline V gene (reference sequence). J was trimmed by 5 bases and V by 5 bases; bases with no gene match: 10. CDR3 nucleotide sequence: TGTGCCAGCAGCCTAAACCAGGGGGCTGAGGAGACCCAGTACTTC. Translating it yields CASSLNQGAEETQYF.

The V call is TRBV5-1, the J call TRBJ2-7; the D gene is possibly TRBD2 (6 bases). V lost 7 bases and J lost 0, with 14 bases in between. The CDR3 totals 14 residues. Germline assignment: CDR1 SGHRS and CDR2 YFSETQ. The CDR3 loop reads CASGSGRSSYEQYF. In DNA form, the CDR3 reads TGCGCCAGCGGCTCAGGGAGGAGCTCCTACGAGCAGTACTTC.

This clone was observed a single time. The genes are TRBV6-5 and TRBJ1-2, with D possibly matching TRBD1 (6 bases). This CDR3 contains 14 residues. Germline V CDR1 and CDR2: MNHEY, SVGAGI. Trimming took off 2 bases at V and 5 bases at J, with 12 bases between the two ends. The CDR3 protein is CASSYARGAYGYTF. The DNA for the CDR3 is TGTGCCAGCAGTTACGCCCGGGGGGCGTATGGCTACACCTTC.

The chain employs TRBV11-2 and TRBJ2-2; a possible D gene is TRBD2 (6 bases). Between the trimmed V and J ends, which lost 1 base and 4 bases, there was a span of 16 bases. The V gene's germline CDR1 is SGHAT and CDR2 FQNNGV. This CDR3 is 17 amino acids long. CDR3 DNA sequence: TGTGCCAGCAGCTTAGCTCCCACGGGGGTCGCCACCGGGGAGCTGTTTTTT. This sequence encodes CASSLAPTGVATGELFF.

This clone came up once. The chain combines TRBV6-6 with TRBJ2-3, with TRBD2 as a possible D gene (6 bases). Germline lookup yields CDR1 MNHNY and CDR2 SVGAGI (reference sequence). V shed 6 bases and J shed 1 base, with 17 bases lying between them. The CDR3 is made up of 16 amino acids. The CDR3 nucleotides are TGTGCCAGCAGCCAATTAGCGCGGGGACGCACAGATACGCAGTATTTT. Its protein product is CASSQLARGRTDTQYF.

This clone was observed many times. The J gene is TRBJ2-4, the V gene TRBV6-5, with 8 bases that match TRBD2. CDR1 is MNHEY and CDR2 is SVGAGI in the germline V gene. V shed 5 bases and J 8 bases; nucleotides not matched to a gene: 5. This CDR3 is 13 amino acids long. The CDR3 nucleotides are TGTGCCAGCAGTAGAACCGGGGGGGACATTCAGTACTTC. Translating it yields CASSRTGGDIQYF.

The chain carries TRBV28 and TRBJ1-2; 7 bases fit TRBD1. J lost 4 bases, V lost 2 bases, and 4 bases had no gene match. The length of the CDR3 is 14 residues. Germline lookup yields CDR1 MDHEN and CDR2 SYDVKM. The CDR3 DNA is TGTGCCAGCAGTTTACTCCGGGACAGCTATGGCTACACCTTC. It encodes CASSLLRDSYGYTF.